This T cell receptor beta chain was obtained from a study of PD-L1 blockade in urothelial cancer. Study information: The authors examined blood 3 weeks (second dose) and 6 weeks after treatment start.

V lost 4 bases and J 0 bases, leaving 11 bases between the germline ends. This CDR3 contains 15 residues. Germline-derived CDR1 and CDR2 are SGHDT and YYEEEE. Study observations and caveats: Clones that were tumor-associated expanded more in the blood of durable-benefit patients at 3 weeks.

TCRdb's copy holds only in-frame clones and misses some; the assay was immunoSEQ multiplex PCR. The sample has around 40,000 clones; roughly 92% are singletons. The time point was: pretreatment peripheral blood. Regarding this clone: Its specificity is not known.

This sequence was found in a woman in her sixties with urothelial cancer. This chain uses TRBV5-6 with TRBJ1-5; the D gene is possibly TRBD1 (6 bases). Sequenced here: PBMCs, sampled around atezolizumab (anti-PD-L1) treatment. The CDR3 region has the DNA TGTGCCAGCAGCCTCCGGGACAATAGCAATCAGCCCCAGCATTTT. As protein: CASSLRDNSNQPQHF.